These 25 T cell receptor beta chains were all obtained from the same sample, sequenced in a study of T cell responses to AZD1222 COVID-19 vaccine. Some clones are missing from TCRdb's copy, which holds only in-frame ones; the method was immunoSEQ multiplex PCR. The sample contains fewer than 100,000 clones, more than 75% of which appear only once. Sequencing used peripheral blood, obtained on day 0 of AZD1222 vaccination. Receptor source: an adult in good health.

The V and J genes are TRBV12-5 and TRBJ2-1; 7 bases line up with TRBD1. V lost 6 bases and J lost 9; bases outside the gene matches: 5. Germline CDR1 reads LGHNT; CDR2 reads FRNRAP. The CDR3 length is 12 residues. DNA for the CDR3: TGTGCTAGTGGCTACAGGGGCGGTGAGCAGTTCTTC. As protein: CASGYRGGEQFF.

The DNA of the CDR3 is TGTGCCAGCAGGAAGGACAATGAGCAGTTCTTC. It specifies CASRKDNEQFF. The chain couples TRBV2 to TRBJ2-1; D unresolved. Germline CDR1 reads SNHLY; CDR2 reads FYNNEI. The CDR3 runs to 11 residues. The ends were cut back, 6 bases at V and 5 bases at J, with 5 bases in the middle.

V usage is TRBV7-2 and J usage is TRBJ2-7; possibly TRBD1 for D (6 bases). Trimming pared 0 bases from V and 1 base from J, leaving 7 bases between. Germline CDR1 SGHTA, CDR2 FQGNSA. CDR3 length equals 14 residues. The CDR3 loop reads CASSLAGTSYEQYF. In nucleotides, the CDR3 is TGTGCCAGCAGCTTAGCCGGGACATCCTACGAGCAGTACTTC.

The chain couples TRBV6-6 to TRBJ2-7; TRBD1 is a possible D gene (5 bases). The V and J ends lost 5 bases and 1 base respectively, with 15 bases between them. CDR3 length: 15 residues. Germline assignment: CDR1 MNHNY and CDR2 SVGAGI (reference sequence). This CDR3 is CASSQRQLSSYEQYF. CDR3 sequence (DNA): TGTGCCAGCAGTCAAAGACAGTTGTCGTCCTACGAGCAGTACTTC.

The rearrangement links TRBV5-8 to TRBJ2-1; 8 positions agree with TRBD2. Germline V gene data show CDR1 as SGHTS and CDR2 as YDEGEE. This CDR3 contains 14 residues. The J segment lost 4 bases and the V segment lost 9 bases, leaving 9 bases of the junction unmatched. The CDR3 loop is CANPGRVAYNEQFF. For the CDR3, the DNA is TGTGCCAACCCCGGGAGGGTAGCTTACAATGAGCAGTTCTTC. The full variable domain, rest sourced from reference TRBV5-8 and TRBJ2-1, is EAGVTQSPTHLIKTRGQQATLRCSPISGHTSVYWYQQALGLGLQFLLWYDEGEERNRGNFPPRFSGRQFPNYSSELNVNALELEDSALYLCANPGRVAYNEQFFGPGTRLTVL.

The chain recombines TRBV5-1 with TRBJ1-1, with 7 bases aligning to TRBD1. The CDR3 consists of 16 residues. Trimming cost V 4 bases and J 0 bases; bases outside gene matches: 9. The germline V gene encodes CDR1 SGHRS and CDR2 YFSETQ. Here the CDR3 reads CASSPGQILLNTEAFF. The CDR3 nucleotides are TGCGCCAGCAGCCCGGGACAGATTCTGTTGAACACTGAAGCTTTCTTT.

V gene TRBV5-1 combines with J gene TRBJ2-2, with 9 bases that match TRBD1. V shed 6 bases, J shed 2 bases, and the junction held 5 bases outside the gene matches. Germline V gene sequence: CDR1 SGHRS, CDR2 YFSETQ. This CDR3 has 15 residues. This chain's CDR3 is CASNRDRENTGELFF. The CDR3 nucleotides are TGCGCCAGCAACCGGGACAGGGAAAACACCGGGGAGCTGTTTTTT.

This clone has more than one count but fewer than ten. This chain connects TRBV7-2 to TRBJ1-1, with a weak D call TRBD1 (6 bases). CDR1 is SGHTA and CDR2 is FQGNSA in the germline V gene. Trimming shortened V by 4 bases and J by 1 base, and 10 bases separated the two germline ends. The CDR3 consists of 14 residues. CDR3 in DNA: TGTGCCAGCAGCTGGGGGGGCAGGAACACTGAAGCTTTCTTT. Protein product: CASSWGGRNTEAFF.

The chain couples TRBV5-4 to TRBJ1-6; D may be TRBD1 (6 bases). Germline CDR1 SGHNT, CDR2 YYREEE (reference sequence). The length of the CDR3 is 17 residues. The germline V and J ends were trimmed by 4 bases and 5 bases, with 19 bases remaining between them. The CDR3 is CASSLYRASNHNSPLHF. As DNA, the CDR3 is TGTGCCAGCAGCCTCTACAGGGCCTCGAACCATAATTCACCCCTCCACTTT. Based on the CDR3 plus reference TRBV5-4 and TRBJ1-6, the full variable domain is ETGVTQSPTHLIKTRGQQVTLRCSSQSGHNTVSWYQQALGQGPQFIFQYYREEENGRGNFPPRFSGLQFPNYSSELNVNALELDDSALYLCASSLYRASNHNSPLHFGNGTRLTVT.

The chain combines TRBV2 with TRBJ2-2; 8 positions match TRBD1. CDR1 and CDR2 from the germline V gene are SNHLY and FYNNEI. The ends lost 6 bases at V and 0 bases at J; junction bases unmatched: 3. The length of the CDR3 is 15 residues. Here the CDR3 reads CASSRQGPNTGELFF. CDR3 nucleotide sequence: TGTGCCAGCAGCCGACAGGGGCCGAACACCGGGGAGCTGTTTTTT.

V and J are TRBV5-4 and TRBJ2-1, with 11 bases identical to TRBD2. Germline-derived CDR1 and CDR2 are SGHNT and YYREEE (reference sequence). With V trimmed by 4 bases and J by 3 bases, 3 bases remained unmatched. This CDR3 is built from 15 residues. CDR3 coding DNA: TGTGCCAGCAGCAAGACTAGCGGGGACTACAATGAGCAGTTCTTC. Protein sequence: CASSKTSGDYNEQFF.

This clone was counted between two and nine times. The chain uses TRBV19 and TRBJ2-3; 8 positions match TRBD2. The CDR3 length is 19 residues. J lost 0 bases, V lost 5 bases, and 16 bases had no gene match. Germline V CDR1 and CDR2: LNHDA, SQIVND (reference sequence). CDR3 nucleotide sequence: TGTGCCAGTAGTGAAAACGGACTAGCCGGGGTATCTAGCACAGATACGCAGTATTTT. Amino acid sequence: CASSENGLAGVSSTDTQYF.

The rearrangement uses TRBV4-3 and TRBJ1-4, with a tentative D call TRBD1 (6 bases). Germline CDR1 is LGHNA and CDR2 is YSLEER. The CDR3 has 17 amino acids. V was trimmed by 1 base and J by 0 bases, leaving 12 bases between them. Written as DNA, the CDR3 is TGCGCCAGCAGCCAAGTGGGGACACCAGCAACTAATGAAAAACTGTTTTTT. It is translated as CASSQVGTPATNEKLFF.

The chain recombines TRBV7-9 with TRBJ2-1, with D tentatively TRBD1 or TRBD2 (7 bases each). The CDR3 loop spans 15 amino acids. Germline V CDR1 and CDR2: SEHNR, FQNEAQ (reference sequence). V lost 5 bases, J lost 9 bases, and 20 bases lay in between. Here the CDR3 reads CASSVRTGWGGEQFF. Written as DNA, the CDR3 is TGTGCCAGCAGCGTTCGGACAGGCTGGGGGGGTGAGCAGTTCTTC.

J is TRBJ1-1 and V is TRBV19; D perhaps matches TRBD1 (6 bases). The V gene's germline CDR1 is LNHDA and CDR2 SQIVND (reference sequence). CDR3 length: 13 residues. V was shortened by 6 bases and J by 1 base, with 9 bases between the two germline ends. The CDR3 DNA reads TGTGCCAGTAGCACGACAGGGAACACTGAAGCTTTCTTT. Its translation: CASSTTGNTEAFF.

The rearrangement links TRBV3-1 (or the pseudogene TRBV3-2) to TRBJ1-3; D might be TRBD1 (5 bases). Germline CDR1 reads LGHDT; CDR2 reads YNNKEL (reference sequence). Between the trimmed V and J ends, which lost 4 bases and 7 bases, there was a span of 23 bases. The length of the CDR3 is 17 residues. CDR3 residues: CASSRRGRPIGANTIYF. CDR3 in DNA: TGTGCCAGCAGCCGAAGGGGACGGCCTATAGGGGCTAACACCATATATTTT.

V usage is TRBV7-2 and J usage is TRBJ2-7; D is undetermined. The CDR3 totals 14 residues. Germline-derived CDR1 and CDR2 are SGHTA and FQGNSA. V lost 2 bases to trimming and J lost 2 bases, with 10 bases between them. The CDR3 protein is CASSLTSVTYEQYF. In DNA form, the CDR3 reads TGTGCCAGCAGCTTAACCTCGGTTACCTACGAGCAGTACTTC.

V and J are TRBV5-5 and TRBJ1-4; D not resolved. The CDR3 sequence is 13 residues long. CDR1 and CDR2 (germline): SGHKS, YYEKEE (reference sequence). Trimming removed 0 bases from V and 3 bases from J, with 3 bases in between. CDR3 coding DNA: TGTGCCAGCAGCTTGGTGTCTAATGAAAAACTGTTTTTT. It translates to CASSLVSNEKLFF.

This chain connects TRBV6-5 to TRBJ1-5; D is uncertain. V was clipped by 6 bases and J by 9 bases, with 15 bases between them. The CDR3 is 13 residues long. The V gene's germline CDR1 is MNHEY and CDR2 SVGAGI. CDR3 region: CASRRDSRGPQHF. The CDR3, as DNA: TGTGCCAGCAGACGGGATTCCCGTGGGCCCCAGCATTTT.

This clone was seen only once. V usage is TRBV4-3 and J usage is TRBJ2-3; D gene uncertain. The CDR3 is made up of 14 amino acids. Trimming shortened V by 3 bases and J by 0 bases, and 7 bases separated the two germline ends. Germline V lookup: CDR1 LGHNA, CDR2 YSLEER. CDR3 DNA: TGCGCCAGCAGCCAGCGGAGCAGCACAGATACGCAGTATTTT. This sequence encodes CASSQRSSTDTQYF.

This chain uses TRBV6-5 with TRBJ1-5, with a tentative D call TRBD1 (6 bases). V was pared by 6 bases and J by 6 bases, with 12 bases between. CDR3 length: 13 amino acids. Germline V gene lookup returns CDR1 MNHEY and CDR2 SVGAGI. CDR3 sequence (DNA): TGTGCCAGCAGCCGACAGGTGGGTCAGCCCCAGCATTTT. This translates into CASSRQVGQPQHF.

The DNA for the CDR3 is TGTGCCAGCAGCTTACCCGGGACAGGGGACAATGAGCAGTTCTTC. Encoded protein: CASSLPGTGDNEQFF. The chain combines TRBV7-9 with TRBJ2-1; TRBD1 matches at 10 bases. This CDR3 contains 15 residues. The germline V gene has CDR1 SEHNR and CDR2 FQNEAQ (reference sequence). Losses at the gene ends were 2 bases for V and 5 bases for J; bases not matched to a gene: 3. The complete variable domain, with remaining parts taken from reference TRBV7-9 and TRBJ2-1, reads DTGVSQNPRHKITKRGQNVTFRCDPISEHNRLYWYRQTLGQGPEFLTYFQNEAQLEKSRLLSDRFSAERPKGSFSTLEIQRTEQGDSAMYLCASSLPGTGDNEQFFGPGTRLTVL.

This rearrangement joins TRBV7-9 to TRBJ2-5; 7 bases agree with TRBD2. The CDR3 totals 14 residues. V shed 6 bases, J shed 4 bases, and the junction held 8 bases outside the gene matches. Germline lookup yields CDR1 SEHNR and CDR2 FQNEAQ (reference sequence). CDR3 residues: CASSPLGGTETQYF. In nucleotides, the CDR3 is TGTGCCAGCAGTCCACTGGGGGGGACAGAGACCCAGTACTTC.

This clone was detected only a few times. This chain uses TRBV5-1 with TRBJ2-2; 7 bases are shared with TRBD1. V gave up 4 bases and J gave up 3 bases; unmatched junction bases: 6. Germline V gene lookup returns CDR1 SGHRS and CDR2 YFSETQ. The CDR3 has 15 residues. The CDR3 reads CASSRGLKDTGELFF. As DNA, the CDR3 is TGCGCCAGCAGCAGGGGGCTTAAAGACACCGGGGAGCTGTTTTTT.

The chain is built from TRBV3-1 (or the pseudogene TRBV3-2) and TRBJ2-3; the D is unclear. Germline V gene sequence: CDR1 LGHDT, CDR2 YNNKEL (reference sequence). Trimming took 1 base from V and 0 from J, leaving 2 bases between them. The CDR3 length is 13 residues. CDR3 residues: CASSQASTDTQYF. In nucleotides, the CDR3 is TGTGCCAGCAGCCAAGCGAGCACAGATACGCAGTATTTT.